A single sample is the source of the 24 T cell receptor beta chains below, sequenced in a study of T cell repertoires in aging, cancer and after chemotherapy. Rearranged V-D-J TRB sequences were amplified with a mixed TRB-A/B primer pool. A single record per CDR3 protein comes from TCRdb applying MiXCR to the multiplex PCR reads. The sample shows around 3,200 distinct CDR3 sequences, around 23% of them seen only once. The template was genomic DNA from peripheral blood, not RNA. The sample was blood. The receptor source for this set is a human donor with a blood cancer.

CDR3 DNA sequence: TGCGCCAGCAGCTTGGCGGGAGTAGGTGGCTACACCTTC. Translating it yields CASSLAGVGGYTF. The rearrangement joins TRBV5-1 to TRBJ1-2; D not certain. V lost 0 bases to trimming and J lost 7 bases, with 10 bases between them. Germline lookup yields CDR1 SGHRS and CDR2 YFSETQ. This CDR3 is built from 13 residues.

Concerning this clonotype itself: One end of the junction does not line up with germline, which may come from a read error. This chain uses TRBV20-1 with TRBJ1-2; tentative D call: TRBD1 (6 bases). The CDR3 has 13 residues. Germline V CDR1 and CDR2: DFQATT, SNEGSKA (reference sequence). CDR3 nucleotides: TGCAGTGCTACCCCCCCGACAGGTTATGGCTGGGCCTTC. It specifies CSATPPTGYGWAF.

The chain carries TRBV20-1 and TRBJ2-4; 10 bases match TRBD2. V was pared by 5 bases and J by 8 bases, with 9 bases of the junction left unmatched. The CDR3 length is 14 residues. Germline V CDR1 and CDR2: DFQATT, SNEGSKA (reference sequence). CDR3: CSAALAGVLYIQYF. The CDR3 DNA sequence: TGCAGTGCTGCGCTAGCGGGGGTTTTGTACATTCAGTACTTC.

A word on this clonotype: The junction differs from germline at one of its ends, possibly a read error. J is TRBJ2-2 and V is TRBV7-6, with 9 bases identical to TRBD2. The germline V gene has CDR1 SGHVS and CDR2 FNYEAQ. The length of the CDR3 is 14 residues. The CDR3 DNA follows: TGTGCTAGCAGCTTAGAGCGGGGGGTTGTGGAGCTGTTTTTT. Its translation: CASSLERGVVELFF.

By share, this clonotype ranks as medium-sized. The rearrangement joins TRBV7-9 to TRBJ2-5; 8 bases match TRBD1. The J segment lost 7 bases and the V segment lost 6 bases, leaving 10 bases of the junction unmatched. This CDR3 comprises 14 residues. Germline CDR1 SEHNR, CDR2 FQNEAQ (reference sequence). The CDR3 protein is CASSRMDREATQYF. Written as DNA, the CDR3 is TGTGCCAGCAGTCGTATGGACAGGGAGGCGACCCAGTACTTC.

This chain joins TRBV7-6 and TRBJ2-7, with 7 bases lining up with TRBD1. Germline assignment: CDR1 SGHVS and CDR2 FNYEAQ. The CDR3 consists of 14 residues. J gave up 7 bases and V 5 bases, and 11 bases lay outside the gene matches. The CDR3 region is CASSPPPGTAEQYF. Written as DNA, the CDR3 is TGTGCCAGCAGCCCCCCCCCCGGGACAGCAGAGCAGTACTTC.

Only a few counts were recorded for this clonotype. This sequence joins TRBV13 and TRBJ1-5, with TRBD1 as a possible D gene (6 bases). V lost 5 bases and J lost 6, with 17 bases in between. This CDR3 contains 15 residues. CDR1 is PRHDT, CDR2 FYEKMQ, per germline (reference sequence). CDR3 loop: CASSQGPTTTQPQHF. The CDR3 DNA reads TGTGCCAGCAGCCAGGGGCCCACCACCACTCAGCCCCAGCATTTT.

A remark on this clonotype: It may be a read error: a sequence one base away is much more abundant. This chain links TRBV10-3 with TRBJ2-3, with 8 bases identical to TRBD2. Trimming took 6 bases from V and 6 from J; bases not matched to a gene: 11. Germline V gives CDR1 ENHRY, CDR2 SYGVKD. The CDR3 is made up of 15 amino acids. This chain's CDR3 is CAIRSGVAGRDTQYF. The DNA of the CDR3 is TGTGCCATCAGATCTGGAGTAGCGGGAAGGGATACGCAGTATTTT.

By share, this clonotype ranks as medium-sized. The J gene is TRBJ2-7, the V gene TRBV7-6; 14 nucleotides line up with TRBD2. The V and J ends lost 5 bases and 3 bases, in that order; junction bases with no gene match: 9. The germline V gene has CDR1 SGHVS and CDR2 FNYEAQ. The CDR3 is 17 residues long. In nucleotides, the CDR3 is TGTGCCAGCAGCACAGCCGGGACTAGCGGGAGTCTCTACGAGCAGTACTTC. Its protein is CASSTAGTSGSLYEQYF.

This clonotype rates as medium-sized (0.01 to 0.1%). J is TRBJ2-7 and V is TRBV7-9; maybe TRBD1 (6 bases). Trimming shortened V by 3 bases and J by 3 bases, and 21 bases separated the two germline ends. This CDR3 spans 17 amino acids. The germline gives CDR1 SEHNR, CDR2 FQNEAQ (reference sequence). CDR3 protein: CASSFSVADRRNYEQYF. CDR3 coding DNA: TGTGCCAGCAGCTTTTCCGTCGCCGACAGGAGAAACTACGAGCAGTACTTC.

This rearrangement joins TRBV28 to TRBJ2-7, with D maybe TRBD1 (6 bases). This CDR3 region has 13 residues. The V and J ends lost 6 bases and 4 bases respectively, with 13 bases between them. Germline V gives CDR1 MDHEN, CDR2 SYDVKM. Written as DNA, the CDR3 is TGTGCCAGCAGGGGGGCGCCACGGTACGAGCAGTACTTC. It encodes CASRGAPRYEQYF.

This clonotype is medium-sized within its sample. This chain connects TRBV24-1 to TRBJ2-1; possible D gene TRBD1, 6 bases. The germline V gene encodes CDR1 KGHDR and CDR2 SFDVKD. Trimming took 4 bases from V and 1 from J, leaving 10 bases between them. The CDR3 is 15 amino acids. The CDR3 spells CATSDPGQSYNEQFF. The DNA for the CDR3 is TGTGCCACCAGTGACCCAGGACAGTCCTACAATGAGCAGTTCTTC.

This clonotype was detected a few times. This chain links TRBV5-4 with TRBJ1-2, with D possibly being TRBD1 (5 bases). Trimming stripped 6 bases from V and 0 bases from J, with 12 bases between. Germline assignment: CDR1 SGHNT and CDR2 YYREEE (reference sequence). The CDR3 has 14 amino acids. CDR3 sequence reads: CASNIQGANYGYTF. CDR3 nucleotides: TGTGCCAGCAACATCCAAGGGGCTAACTATGGCTACACCTTC. Full variable domain (remainder filled in from reference TRBV5-4 and TRBJ1-2): ETGVTQSPTHLIKTRGQQVTLRCSSQSGHNTVSWYQQALGQGPQFIFQYYREEENGRGNFPPRFSGLQFPNYSSELNVNALELDDSALYLCASNIQGANYGYTFGSGTRLTVV.

This clonotype was counted a few times. V and J are TRBV12-3 or TRBV12-4 and TRBJ1-6; no firm D call. The CDR3 runs to 15 residues. Between the trimmed V and J ends, which lost 5 bases and 0 bases, there was a span of 8 bases. The CDR3 reads CASSPQSSYNSPLHF. CDR3 sequence (DNA): TGTGCCAGCAGTCCCCAAAGCTCCTATAATTCACCCCTCCACTTT.

CDR3 amino acids: CSARDLLGARTGITDTQYF. The CDR3 bases are TGCAGTGCTAGAGATCTCCTAGGGGCCCGGACAGGAATCACAGATACGCAGTATTTT. V gene TRBV20-1 combines with J gene TRBJ2-3; 7 bases agree with TRBD1. The junction had 17 bases not matched to a gene; V was cut back by 0 bases and J by 2 bases. The length of the CDR3 is 19 residues. The V gene's germline CDR1 is DFQATT and CDR2 SNEGSKA (reference sequence).

This clonotype ranks as large. This chain joins TRBV5-5 and TRBJ1-5, with 8 bases lining up with TRBD1. This CDR3 is 15 amino acids long. The germline gives CDR1 SGHKS, CDR2 YYEKEE (reference sequence). V was pared by 1 base and J by 5 bases, with 5 bases of the junction left unmatched. This chain's CDR3 is CASSLRGQAHQPQHF. The DNA for the CDR3 is TGTGCCAGCAGCTTGAGGGGACAGGCTCATCAGCCCCAGCATTTT.

This clonotype is labeled medium-sized. V usage is TRBV28 and J usage is TRBJ2-1; 8 bases are a match to TRBD2. J gave up 8 bases and V 3 bases, and 6 bases lay outside the gene matches. The CDR3 is 14 residues long. Germline assignment: CDR1 MDHEN and CDR2 SYDVKM. The CDR3 spells CASSFLSGGDEQFF. CDR3 coding DNA: TGTGCCAGCAGTTTTCTAAGCGGGGGCGATGAGCAGTTCTTC.

By sample share, this clonotype is medium-sized. The chain recombines TRBV11-3 with TRBJ1-1; TRBD1 is a possible D gene (6 bases). Per germline, CDR1 SGHNT and CDR2 YENEEA. This CDR3 comprises 13 residues. V lost 4 bases and J lost 5, with 11 bases in between. The DNA of the CDR3 is TGTGCCAGCAGCTCTAGGGGGGGAACTGAAGCTTTCTTT. This translates into CASSSRGGTEAFF.

About this clonotype: A read error may be the cause here, since a much bigger clone is one base away. The chain employs TRBV7-9 and TRBJ2-6; D uncertain. Deletions cut 3 bases from V and 3 bases from J, with 9 bases between. The CDR3 contains 15 residues. From germline, CDR1 is SEHNR and CDR2 FQNEAQ (reference sequence). The DNA of the CDR3 is TGTGCCAGCAGCTTGACACACTATGGGGCCAACGTCCTGACTTTC. Amino acids: CASSLTHYGANVLTF.

This clonotype was counted only a few times. The CDR3 spells CASSGTSTDTQYF. For the CDR3, the DNA is TGTGCCAGCAGCGGCACTAGCACAGATACGCAGTATTTT. V and J are TRBV19 and TRBJ2-3, with D perhaps matching TRBD2 (5 bases). The CDR3 length is 13 residues. With 9 bases removed from V and 0 bases from J, the gap between germline ends came to 10 bases. From germline, CDR1 is LNHDA and CDR2 SQIVND (reference sequence).

This clonotype was picked up a small number of times. A much more abundant neighbour one base away suggests this may be a read error. The rearrangement uses TRBV7-6 and TRBJ2-3; 8 bases match TRBD2. There are 14 residues in the CDR3. The germline V gene encodes CDR1 SGHVS and CDR2 FNYEAQ. J gave up 8 bases and V 7 bases, and 11 bases lay outside the gene matches. The DNA for the CDR3 is TGTGCCAGCAACCCCGGGGGGGGGGAAGGTACGCAGTATTTT. It translates to CASNPGGGEGTQYF.

On this clonotype: This clone may be a read error of a much larger clone one base away. The chain joins TRBV6-5 to TRBJ2-7, with 7 bases matching TRBD1. Germline CDR1 and CDR2: MNHEY and SVGAGI. With 7 bases clipped from V and 1 base from J, the junction kept 4 bases outside the gene matches. The CDR3 has 13 residues. In DNA form, the CDR3 reads TGTGCCAGCAAAGAGACAGGGTCCTACGAGCAGTACTTC. Amino acid sequence: CASKETGSYEQYF.

By its share, this clonotype is medium-sized. V gene TRBV6-5 combines with J gene TRBJ1-1, with D maybe TRBD1 (6 bases). Germline lookup yields CDR1 MNHEY and CDR2 SVGAGI. The germline V and J ends were trimmed by 7 bases and 4 bases, with 16 bases remaining between them. The length of the CDR3 is 14 residues. The CDR3 is CASTNQGRGTEAFF. The CDR3 nucleotides read TGTGCCAGCACAAACCAGGGCAGGGGCACTGAAGCTTTCTTT.

Points on this clonotype: This may be a read error: a much more frequent sequence differs by one nucleotide. The chain joins TRBV5-4 to TRBJ2-1, with TRBD1 matching 8 bases. The CDR3 contains 15 residues. CDR1 and CDR2 from the germline V gene are SGHNT and YYREEE (reference sequence). CDR3 in amino acids: CASSLGQGVYNEQCF. The CDR3 DNA is TGTGCCAGCAGCCTAGGACAGGGAGTCTACAATGAGCAGTGCTTC. The full variable domain, rest sourced from reference TRBV5-4 and TRBJ2-1, is ETGVTQSPTHLIKTRGQQVTLRCSSQSGHNTVSWYQQALGQGPQFIFQYYREEENGRGNFPPRFSGLQFPNYSSELNVNALELDDSALYLCASSLGQGVYNEQCFGPGTRLTVL.